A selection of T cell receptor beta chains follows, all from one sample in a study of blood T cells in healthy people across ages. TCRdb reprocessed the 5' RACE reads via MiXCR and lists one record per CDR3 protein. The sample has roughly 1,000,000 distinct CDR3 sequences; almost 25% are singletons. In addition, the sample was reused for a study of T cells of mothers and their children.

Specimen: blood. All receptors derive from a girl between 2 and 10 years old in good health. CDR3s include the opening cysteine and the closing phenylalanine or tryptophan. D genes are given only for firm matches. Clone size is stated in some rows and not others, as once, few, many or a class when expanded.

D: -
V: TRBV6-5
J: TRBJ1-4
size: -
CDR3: CASSYLGTNEKLFF
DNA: TGTGCCAGCAGTTATTTGGGCACTAATGAAAAACTGTTTTTT

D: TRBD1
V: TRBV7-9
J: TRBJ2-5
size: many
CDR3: CASSRTGEAQYF
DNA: TGTGCCAGCAGCCGGACAGGGGAGGCCCAGTACTTC

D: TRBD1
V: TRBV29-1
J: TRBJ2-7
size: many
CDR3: CSVLTGDTYEQYF
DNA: TGCAGCGTCCTGACAGGGGACACCTACGAGCAGTACTTC

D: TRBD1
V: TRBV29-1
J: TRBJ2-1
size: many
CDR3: CSVGRDREYNEQFF
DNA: TGCAGCGTTGGCCGGGACAGGGAGTACAATGAGCAGTTCTTC

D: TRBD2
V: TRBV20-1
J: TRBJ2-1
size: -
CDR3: CSARGGGLAGYMNEQFF
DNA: TGCAGTGCTAGAGGGGGGGGACTAGCGGGATATATGAATGAGCAGTTCTTC

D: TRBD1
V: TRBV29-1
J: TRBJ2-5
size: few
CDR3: CSVFNEWTGQETQYF
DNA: TGCAGCGTATTTAACGAATGGACAGGGCAAGAGACCCAGTACTTC

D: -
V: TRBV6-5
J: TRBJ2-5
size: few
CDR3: CASSYDWETQYF
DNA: TGTGCCAGCAGTTATGATTGGGAGACCCAGTACTTC

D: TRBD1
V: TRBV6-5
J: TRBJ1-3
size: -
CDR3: CASRFTQGKGNTIYF
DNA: TGTGCCAGCAGATTCACACAGGGGAAAGGAAACACCATATATTTT

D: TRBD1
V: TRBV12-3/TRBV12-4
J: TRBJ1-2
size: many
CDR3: CASRRRTGPNYGYTF
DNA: TGTGCCAGCAGACGTCGGACAGGGCCAAACTATGGCTACACCTTC

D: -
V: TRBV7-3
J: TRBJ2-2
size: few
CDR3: CASSLQGPSNTGELFF
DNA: TGTGCCAGCAGCTTACAGGGCCCTAGTAACACCGGGGAGCTGTTTTTT

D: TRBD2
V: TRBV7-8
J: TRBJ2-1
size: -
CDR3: CASSLGSGSKIAYNEQFF
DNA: TGTGCCAGCAGCTTAGGTAGCGGGAGTAAGATCGCCTACAATGAGCAGTTCTTC

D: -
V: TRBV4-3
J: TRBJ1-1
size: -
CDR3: CASSQGEGWTEAFF
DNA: TGCGCCAGCAGCCAAGGGGAGGGTTGGACTGAAGCTTTCTTT

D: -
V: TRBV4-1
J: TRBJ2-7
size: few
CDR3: CASSHGEIGTNYEQYF
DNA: TGCGCCAGCAGCCACGGAGAGATCGGGACCAACTACGAGCAGTACTTC

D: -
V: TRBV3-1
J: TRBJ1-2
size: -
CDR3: CASISRGVLYGYTF
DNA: TGTGCCAGCATCTCCCGAGGGGTGCTCTATGGCTACACCTTC

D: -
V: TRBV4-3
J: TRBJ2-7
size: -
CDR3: CASSQDRRGHYEQYF
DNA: TGCGCCAGCAGCCAAGATCGGCGAGGCCACTACGAGCAGTACTTC

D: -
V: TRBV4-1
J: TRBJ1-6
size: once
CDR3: CASSQDGRSSYNSPLHF
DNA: TGCGCCAGCAGCCAAGATGGACGGAGCTCCTATAATTCACCCCTCCACTTT

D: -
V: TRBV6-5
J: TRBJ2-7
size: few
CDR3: CASSYHIQGYEQYF
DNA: TGTGCCAGCAGTTACCACATACAGGGCTACGAGCAGTACTTC

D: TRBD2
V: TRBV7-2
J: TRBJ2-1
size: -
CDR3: CASSSGLAYEQFF
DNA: TGTGCCAGCAGCTCAGGACTAGCCTATGAGCAGTTCTTC

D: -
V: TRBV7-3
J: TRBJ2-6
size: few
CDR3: CASLFSGGANVLTF
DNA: TGTGCCAGCCTGTTTTCTGGTGGGGCCAACGTCCTGACTTTC

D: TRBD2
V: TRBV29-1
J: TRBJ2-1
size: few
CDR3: CSVTTTGTSGNEQFF
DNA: TGCAGCGTTACAACAACCGGGACTAGCGGAAATGAGCAGTTCTTC

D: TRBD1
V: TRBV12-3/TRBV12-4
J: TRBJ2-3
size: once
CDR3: CASDRDGTDTQYF
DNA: TGTGCCAGCGACAGGGATGGCACAGATACGCAGTATTTT

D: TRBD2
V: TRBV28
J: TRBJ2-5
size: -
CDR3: CASSLPTLFSGIGETQYF
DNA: TGTGCCAGCAGTCTCCCCACCCTGTTTAGCGGGATAGGAGAGACCCAGTACTTC

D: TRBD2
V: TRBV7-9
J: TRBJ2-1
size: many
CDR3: CASSLGLAVYNEQFF
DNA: TGTGCCAGCAGCTTGGGACTAGCGGTCTACAATGAGCAGTTCTTC

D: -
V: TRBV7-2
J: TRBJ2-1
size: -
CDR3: CASSLFYEQFF
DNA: TGTGCCAGCAGCTTATTCTATGAGCAGTTCTTC

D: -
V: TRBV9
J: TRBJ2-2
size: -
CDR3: CASSVGGYTGELFF
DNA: TGTGCCAGCAGCGTAGGGGGTTACACCGGGGAGCTGTTTTTT

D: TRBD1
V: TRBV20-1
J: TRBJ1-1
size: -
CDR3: CSASRTGNTEAFF
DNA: TGCAGTGCTAGCAGGACAGGGAACACTGAAGCTTTCTTT

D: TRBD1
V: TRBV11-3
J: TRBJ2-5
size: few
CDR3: CASSFGQGEETQYF
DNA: TGTGCCAGCAGCTTTGGACAGGGGGAAGAGACCCAGTACTTC

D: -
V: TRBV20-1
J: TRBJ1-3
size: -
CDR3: CSAIYTSGFGNTIYF
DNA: TGCAGTGCCATTTATACAAGTGGCTTTGGAAACACCATATATTTT

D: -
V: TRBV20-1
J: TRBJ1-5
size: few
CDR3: CSAPDDSSNQPQHF
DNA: TGCAGTGCTCCGGATGACAGTAGCAATCAGCCCCAGCATTTT

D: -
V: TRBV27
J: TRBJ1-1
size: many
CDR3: CASSPRVRTEAFF
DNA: TGTGCCAGCAGTCCCAGGGTACGCACTGAAGCTTTCTTT

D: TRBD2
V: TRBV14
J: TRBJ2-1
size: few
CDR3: CASSQTKRDDEQFF
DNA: TGTGCCAGCAGCCAAACGAAGCGGGACGACGAGCAGTTCTTC

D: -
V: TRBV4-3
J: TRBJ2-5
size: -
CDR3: CASSQERVHQETQYF
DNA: TGCGCCAGCAGCCAAGAAAGGGTCCATCAAGAGACCCAGTACTTC

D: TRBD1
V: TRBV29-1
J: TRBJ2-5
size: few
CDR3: CSVSQGVGRETQYF
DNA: TGCAGCGTTAGCCAGGGGGTTGGCAGAGAGACCCAGTACTTC

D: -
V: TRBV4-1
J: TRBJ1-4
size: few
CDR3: CASSQGMGDEKLFF
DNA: TGCGCCAGCAGCCAAGGTATGGGGGATGAAAAACTGTTTTTT

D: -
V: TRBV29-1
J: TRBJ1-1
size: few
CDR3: CSVRTVMNTEAFF
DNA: TGCAGCGTGAGGACAGTCATGAACACTGAAGCTTTCTTT

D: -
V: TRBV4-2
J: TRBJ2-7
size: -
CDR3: CASSQRSGDEQYF
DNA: TGTGCCAGCAGCCAAAGATCTGGGGACGAGCAGTACTTC

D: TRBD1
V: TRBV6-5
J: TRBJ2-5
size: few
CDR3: CASSRLRQGGETQYF
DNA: TGTGCCAGCAGTCGCCTTCGACAGGGGGGAGAGACCCAGTACTTC

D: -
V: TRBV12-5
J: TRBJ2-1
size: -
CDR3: CASGWGGMPYNEQFF
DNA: TGTGCTAGTGGTTGGGGCGGGATGCCCTACAATGAGCAGTTCTTC

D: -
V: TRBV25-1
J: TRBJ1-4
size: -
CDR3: CASSESRQDEKLFF
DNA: TGTGCCAGCAGTGAATCAAGGCAGGACGAAAAACTGTTTTTT

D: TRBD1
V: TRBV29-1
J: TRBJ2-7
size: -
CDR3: CSVERDSYEQYF
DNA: TGCAGCGTGGAACGGGACAGCTACGAGCAGTACTTC